This TCR beta chain originates from a study of blood T cells in healthy people across ages. Study-level information: Capture via template switching afforded approximately one barcoded beta molecule per two T cells.

The authors ran a second PCR of roughly 6 to 11 cycles using a sample-barcoded 5' primer and a J-beta primer mix. Each CDR3 protein is one row after TCRdb ran MiXCR on the 5' RACE reads. In the table there are some 1.7 million distinct CDR3 sequences, 28% of which are singletons. This CDR3 is built from 14 residues. Germline V gene data show CDR1 as SGHRS and CDR2 as YFSETQ. Trimming left V 0 bases short and J 4 bases short, with 7 bases between. The sequenced material came from blood. The rearrangement links TRBV5-1 to TRBJ2-2; unclear D gene. This clonotype originated in a woman aged 30 to 39 in good health. CDR3 sequence: CASSLGQPTGELFF. The CDR3, as DNA: TGCGCCAGCAGCTTGGGCCAACCCACCGGGGAGCTGTTTTTT.